The 31 T cell receptor beta chains listed next were all sequenced from one sample in a study of beta chain features in type 1 diabetes. Reverse transcribing all isolated RNA meant expressed TCRB transcripts were sequenced. Sequencing used immunoSEQ multiplex PCR; TCRdb keeps in-frame clones, though not all of them. The data show about 340,000 clones, approximately 8% seen once. The material sequenced was central memory CD4+ T cells from blood. The receptors come from a woman younger than 30 in good health.

V and J are TRBV15 and TRBJ1-5; TRBD1 matches 12 bases. CDR1 and CDR2 (germline): LNHNV, YYDKDF (reference sequence). The CDR3 loop spans 16 amino acids. The V gene end was trimmed by 3 bases and the J gene end by 5 bases; junction bases not matched to a gene: 5. The CDR3 reads CATSRGTGGYYQPQHF. CDR3 sequence (DNA): TGTGCCACCAGCAGGGGGACAGGGGGCTATTATCAGCCCCAGCATTTT.

In this sample, this clone turned up a few times. The rearrangement joins TRBV2 to TRBJ2-7; D remains unclear. Trimming pared 3 bases from V and 10 bases from J, leaving 7 bases between. CDR3 length equals 10 residues. Per germline, CDR1 SNHLY and CDR2 FYNNEI. CDR3 sequence (DNA): TGTGCCAGCAGTGATAACTTCCAGTACTTC. Residues: CASSDNFQYF.

V usage is TRBV10-3 and J usage is TRBJ2-4; the match to TRBD2 covers 8 bases. The J segment lost 1 base and the V segment lost 0 bases, leaving 5 bases of the junction unmatched. Germline V CDR1 and CDR2: ENHRY, SYGVKD. There are 17 residues in the CDR3. CDR3 bases: TGTGCCATCAGTGAGTCGTCAGCGGGAGCGGCCAAAAACATTCAGTACTTC. Translated: CAISESSAGAAKNIQYF.

This clone was recorded a few times. Other DNA sequences from this sample encode an identical CDR3 as well. V and J are TRBV7-2 and TRBJ1-2; no reliable D call. The germline V gene has CDR1 SGHTA and CDR2 FQGNSA. This CDR3 contains 12 residues. V dropped 1 base and J dropped 5 bases, with 5 bases sitting between them. The DNA of the CDR3 is TGTGCCAGCAGCTTAGGAGGGTATGGCTACACCTTC. Translated: CASSLGGYGYTF.

This clone was seen only a few times. This sequence joins TRBV2 and TRBJ2-7, with 9 bases identical to TRBD1. This CDR3 region has 14 residues. Trimming cost V 4 bases and J 7 bases; bases outside gene matches: 8. The V gene's germline CDR1 is SNHLY and CDR2 FYNNEI. Written as DNA, the CDR3 is TGTGCCAGCAGTGTTCTGACAGGGGGAGGTGAGCAGTACTTC. This sequence encodes CASSVLTGGGEQYF.

This clone was picked up a small number of times. In the same sample, other DNA sequences code for this CDR3. The chain carries TRBV9 and TRBJ2-2, with no clear D. This CDR3 spans 12 amino acids. V lost 0 bases and J lost 6, with 3 bases in between. Germline V CDR1 and CDR2: SGDLS, YYNGEE. The CDR3 DNA follows: TGTGCCAGCAGCGTAGTGTCCGGGGAGCTGTTTTTT. This codes for CASSVVSGELFF.

This chain connects TRBV29-1 to TRBJ1-2; possibly TRBD1 for D (5 bases). This CDR3 is 11 amino acids long. CDR1 is SQVTM and CDR2 is ANQGSEA in the germline V gene. Deletions cut 2 bases from V and 4 bases from J, with 5 bases between. Written as DNA, the CDR3 is TGCAGCGTTGAAAGGGGCTATGGCTACACCTTC. It is translated as CSVERGYGYTF.

This clone has more than one count but fewer than ten. The chain uses TRBV4-2 and TRBJ2-7, with 9 bases that match TRBD2. CDR3 length: 15 residues. CDR1 LGHNA and CDR2 YNFKEQ come from the germline V gene. With 0 bases clipped from V and 0 bases from J, the junction kept 0 bases outside the gene matches. CDR3: CASSQETSGSYEQYF. In DNA form, the CDR3 reads TGTGCCAGCAGCCAAGAGACTAGCGGCTCCTACGAGCAGTACTTC.

This clone was picked up many times. V is TRBV16 and J is TRBJ2-5; the match to TRBD1 covers 10 bases. The CDR3 contains 14 residues. The germline V gene encodes CDR1 KGHSY and CDR2 FQNENV. V was pared by 1 base and J by 4 bases, with 0 bases of the junction left unmatched. CDR3 in amino acids: CASSQWDRGETQYF. The CDR3 DNA reads as TGTGCCAGCAGCCAATGGGACAGGGGAGAGACCCAGTACTTC.

This chain uses TRBV7-2 with TRBJ2-7, with D perhaps matching TRBD2 (5 bases). Germline V gene lookup returns CDR1 SGHTA and CDR2 FQGNSA. The germline V and J ends were trimmed by 1 base and 2 bases, with 12 bases remaining between them. The CDR3 is 15 amino acids. The DNA for the CDR3 is TGTGCCAGCAGCTTAGTTCTCACCGGGGCCTACGAGCAGTACTTC. Its protein product is CASSLVLTGAYEQYF.

This clone was seen a few times. CDR3 amino acids: CASSYNPGLAGGEQFF. DNA of the CDR3: TGTGCCAGCAGCTACAACCCGGGACTAGCGGGAGGGGAGCAGTTCTTC. The gene calls are TRBV5-5 and TRBJ2-1; 16 bases fit TRBD2. The CDR3 is made up of 16 amino acids. The V segment lost 3 bases and the J segment 10 bases; nucleotides outside the gene matches: 7. The germline V gene has CDR1 SGHKS and CDR2 YYEKEE (reference sequence).

The chain uses TRBV15 and TRBJ1-1; TRBD1 matches 8 bases. Germline loops: CDR1 LNHNV, CDR2 YYDKDF (reference sequence). The CDR3 sequence is 15 residues long. The V gene end was trimmed by 0 bases and the J gene end by 6 bases; junction bases not matched to a gene: 6. The CDR3 protein is CATSREQGGISEAFF. For the CDR3, the DNA is TGTGCCACCAGCAGAGAACAGGGGGGGATATCTGAAGCTTTCTTT. The whole variable domain, remainder taken from reference TRBV15 and TRBJ1-1, is DAMVIQNPRYQVTQFGKPVTLSCSQTLNHNVMYWYQQKSSQAPKLLFHYYDKDFNNEADTPDNFQSRRPNTSFCFLDIRSPGLGDTAMYLCATSREQGGISEAFFGQGTRLTVV.

This chain connects TRBV18 to TRBJ1-5, with D unclear. The V end lost 4 bases, the J end lost 5 bases, and 15 bases lay between the germline ends. CDR1 is KGHSH, CDR2 LQKENI, per germline. The CDR3 length is 15 residues. The CDR3 region has the DNA TGTGCCAGCTCACTGCGAAAGCAGGATTATCAGCCCCAGCATTTT. Residues: CASSLRKQDYQPQHF.

This clone has at least ten counts. The rearrangement links TRBV5-1 to TRBJ2-1, with 8 bases aligning to TRBD2. This CDR3 contains 16 residues. Germline V gives CDR1 SGHRS, CDR2 YFSETQ. The J segment lost 4 bases and the V segment lost 7 bases, leaving 13 bases of the junction unmatched. In nucleotides, the CDR3 is TGCGCCAGCTTCGCCACCGGGAGGGCCGCTTACAATGAGCAGTTCTTC. The encoded protein is CASFATGRAAYNEQFF. Complete variable domain (other parts from reference TRBV5-1 and TRBJ2-1): KAGVTQTPRYLIKTRGQQVTLSCSPISGHRSVSWYQQTPGQGLQFLFEYFSETQRNKGNFPGRFSGRQFSNSRSEMNVSTLELGDSALYLCASFATGRAAYNEQFFGPGTRLTVL.

In this sample, this clone turned up a few times. The chain couples TRBV28 to TRBJ2-5; D gene ambiguous. Trimming pared 2 bases from V and 5 bases from J, leaving 9 bases between. CDR1 is MDHEN and CDR2 is SYDVKM in the germline V gene. The length of the CDR3 is 13 residues. The DNA of the CDR3 is TGTGCCAGCAGTTTAATCAAACCCGAGACCCAGTACTTC. Its translation is CASSLIKPETQYF. The entire variable domain, with the rest obtained from reference TRBV28 and TRBJ2-5, is as follows: DVKVTQSSRYLVKRTGEKVFLECVQDMDHENMFWYRQDPGLGLRLIYFSYDVKMKEKGDIPEGYSVSREKKERFSLILESASTNQTSMYLCASSLIKPETQYFGPGTRLLVL.

The chain joins TRBV7-9 to TRBJ1-2; D is ambiguous. The V end was cut by 4 bases, the J end by 7 bases, with 7 bases between. The germline gives CDR1 SEHNR, CDR2 FQNEAQ (reference sequence). CDR3 size: 11 residues. CDR3 region: CASSSRFGYTF. The CDR3 DNA is TGTGCCAGCAGCTCCCGCTTTGGCTACACCTTC.

The genes are TRBV9 and TRBJ1-1; D may be TRBD1 (6 bases). In germline, CDR1 is SGDLS, CDR2 YYNGEE. Trimming stripped 2 bases from V and 3 bases from J, with 8 bases between. The CDR3 totals 13 residues. CDR3 amino acids: CASSVGQDTEAFF. For the CDR3, the DNA is TGTGCCAGCAGCGTGGGACAAGACACTGAAGCTTTCTTT.

CDR3 sequence (DNA): TGTGCCAGCAGTTACTTGGGGGCGGTCAGCCAAGAGACCCAGTACTTC. Translating gives CASSYLGAVSQETQYF. The chain couples TRBV6-6 to TRBJ2-5, with D possibly matching TRBD1 (6 bases). The CDR3 has 16 residues. Trimming took 1 base from V and 1 from J, leaving 13 bases between them. Germline V gives CDR1 MNHNY, CDR2 SVGAGI (reference sequence).

The rearrangement uses TRBV6-5 and TRBJ2-1; the match to TRBD2 covers 8 bases. The CDR3 consists of 15 residues. Germline lookup yields CDR1 MNHEY and CDR2 SVGAGI. The V and J ends lost 4 bases and 1 base, in that order; junction bases with no gene match: 3. DNA of the CDR3: TGTGCCAGCAGTTGGAGCGGGAGATCCTACAATGAGCAGTTCTTC. Protein sequence: CASSWSGRSYNEQFF.

A note on this clone: Compared with germline, one end of the junction differs, possibly owing to a read error. V gene TRBV4-1 combines with J gene TRBJ1-1; D is ambiguous. Germline V CDR1 and CDR2: MGHRA, YSYEKL. This CDR3 comprises 14 residues. CDR3 region: CASSQPMWDTEAFF. CDR3 coding DNA: TGTGCCAGCAGCCAACCGATGTGGGACACTGAAGCTTTCTTT.

In this sample, this clone turned up a few times. The chain uses TRBV4-2 and TRBJ2-2, with D uncertain. The CDR3 has 14 amino acids. CDR1 and CDR2 from the germline V gene are LGHNA and YNFKEQ. V was pared by 2 bases and J by 6 bases, with 10 bases between. CDR3 sequence reads: CASSQMVASGELFF. Here the CDR3 DNA reads TGTGCCAGCAGCCAAATGGTGGCTTCCGGGGAGCTGTTTTTT.

CDR3 in DNA: TGTGCCAGCAACCCGTTATCGTCAGGCAATAATGAGCAGTTCTTC. It specifies CASNPLSSGNNEQFF. The chain combines TRBV28 with TRBJ2-1; D gene ambiguous. The V end lost 7 bases, the J end lost 7 bases, and 20 bases lay between the germline ends. The CDR3 runs to 15 residues. Germline V gene data show CDR1 as MDHEN and CDR2 as SYDVKM.

The chain couples TRBV27 to TRBJ2-2; D unresolved. Germline assignment: CDR1 MNHEY and CDR2 SMNVEV (reference sequence). The CDR3 extends over 15 amino acids. V was trimmed by 2 bases and J by 0 bases, leaving 7 bases between them. The CDR3 DNA reads TGTGCCAGCAGTTTAATGCGTCCGAACACCGGGGAGCTGTTTTTT. Translated, it gives CASSLMRPNTGELFF.

The chain combines TRBV2 with TRBJ2-6, with 11 bases identical to TRBD1. After removal of 7 bases from V and 2 bases from J, the junction contained 4 bases not matched to a gene. From germline, CDR1 is SNHLY and CDR2 FYNNEI. The CDR3 runs to 16 residues. The CDR3 loop is CASKRTGGPGANVLTF. CDR3 DNA: TGTGCCAGCAAAAGGACAGGGGGCCCTGGGGCCAACGTCCTGACTTTC.

This rearrangement joins TRBV5-6 to TRBJ1-4, with D maybe TRBD1 (5 bases). Trimming removed 4 bases at V and 8 bases at J, with 15 bases between. This CDR3 region has 14 residues. CDR1 and CDR2 (germline): SGHDT, YYEEEE. The CDR3: CASSPGHRGEKLFF. CDR3 coding DNA: TGTGCCAGCAGCCCCGGCCACCGGGGGGAAAAACTGTTTTTT.

V is TRBV7-6 and J is TRBJ2-5; the match to TRBD2 covers 12 bases. Germline V gene data show CDR1 as SGHVS and CDR2 as FNYEAQ. The trim removed 4 bases at V and 6 bases at J, leaving 18 bases unmatched. The CDR3 is made up of 19 amino acids. The CDR3 sequence: CASSWGSSGRGVANKTQYF. CDR3 in DNA: TGTGCCAGCAGCTGGGGATCTAGCGGGAGGGGGGTCGCAAACAAGACCCAGTACTTC.

This clone has only a few counts. The chain employs TRBV4-3 and TRBJ2-6; 10 nucleotides match TRBD2. V shed 1 base, J shed 2 bases, and the junction held 5 bases outside the gene matches. The CDR3 is 18 residues long. The germline V gene has CDR1 LGHNA and CDR2 YSLEER. In DNA form, the CDR3 reads TGCGCCAGCAGCCAAGCCCCTAGCGGGAGTACTGGGGCCAACGTCCTGACTTTC. Translated: CASSQAPSGSTGANVLTF.

This clone was observed many times. The gene calls are TRBV28 and TRBJ1-2; D not certain. The germline gives CDR1 MDHEN, CDR2 SYDVKM. There are 17 residues in the CDR3. Trimming left V 1 base short and J 1 base short, with 16 bases between. In DNA form, the CDR3 reads TGTGCCAGCAGTTTATCGGCAATCACCTATTTTAACTATGGCTACACCTTC. This sequence encodes CASSLSAITYFNYGYTF.

There are a few counts of this clone. The chain combines TRBV7-2 with TRBJ2-1; D call uncertain. V shed 1 base and J shed 4 bases, with 8 bases lying between them. CDR3 length: 14 residues. Germline V CDR1 and CDR2: SGHTA, FQGNSA. In DNA form, the CDR3 reads TGTGCCAGCAGCTTAGGCGGACCTTACAATGAGCAGTTCTTC. It encodes CASSLGGPYNEQFF.

This chain joins TRBV6-1 and TRBJ2-3; perhaps TRBD2 as D (5 bases). The V end was cut by 6 bases, the J end by 2 bases, with 12 bases between. The CDR3 covers 14 residues. CDR1 is MNHNS, CDR2 SASEGT, per germline. The CDR3 sequence: CASSLAYNTDTQYF. As DNA, the CDR3 is TGTGCCAGCAGCCTAGCCTACAACACAGATACGCAGTATTTT.

As for this clone: The sample contains more than one DNA sequence encoding this CDR3. V and J are TRBV15 and TRBJ1-5; 7 nucleotides align to TRBD1. Germline CDR1 reads LNHNV; CDR2 reads YYDKDF (reference sequence). The length of the CDR3 is 13 residues. V was pared by 2 bases and J by 7 bases, with 2 bases of the junction left unmatched. DNA of the CDR3: TGTGCCACCAGCAGACAGGGGGACCAGCCCCAGCATTTT. It encodes CATSRQGDQPQHF.